The entry that follows covers one T cell receptor (beta chain) sequence. Reverse transcription used about 0.45 to 1 ug RNA and random hexamers. TCRdb analysed the immunoSEQ multiplex PCR reads with MiXCR anew, one entry per CDR3 protein. The table lists tens of thousands of distinct CDR3 sequences, roughly 96% of them singletons. These data come from a study of CD8 T cells in Susac syndrome. In blood CD8+ and CD4+ T cells, TCR beta underwent sequencing. This CDR3 has 16 residues. J was trimmed by 7 bases and V by 4 bases; bases with no gene match: 13. The germline CDR1 and CDR2 sequences are LGHDT and YNNKEL (reference sequence).

The V and J genes are TRBV3-1 and TRBJ2-5, with 9 bases fitting TRBD1. The receptor's source is a human donor with Susac syndrome. The sample consisted of CD8+ T cells from PBMCs. The CDR3 protein is CASSPYLRDRVGTQYF. CDR3 DNA sequence: TGTGCCAGCAGCCCATATCTCCGGGACAGGGTGGGGACCCAGTACTTC.